A single sample gave rise to the 30 T cell receptor beta chains below, sequenced in a study of blood T cell repertoires in COVID-19. The repertoire was sequenced with immunoSEQ multiplex PCR; TCRdb's copy has only in-frame clones and lacks some. The table includes 95,000 to 150,000 clones, roughly nine tenths detected once. The sequenced material came from peripheral blood. Every receptor here comes from a man between 65 and 80 years old with active or convalescent COVID-19.

For this clone: This specimen includes other DNA sequences encoding the same CDR3. The V call is TRBV2, the J call TRBJ1-1; tentatively, D is TRBD1 (5 bases). CDR3 length: 12 residues. V gave up 7 bases and J gave up 2 bases, with 8 bases separating them. Germline V gene data show CDR1 as SNHLY and CDR2 as FYNNEI. The CDR3 loop reads CASKRGNTEAFF. CDR3 DNA: TGTGCCAGCAAAAGGGGAAACACTGAAGCTTTCTTT. The variable domain in full, completed from reference TRBV2 and TRBJ1-1, reads EPEVTQTPSHQVTQMGQEVILRCVPISNHLYFYWYRQILGQKVEFLVSFYNNEISEKSEIFDDQFSVERPDGSNFTLKIRSTKLEDSAMYFCASKRGNTEAFFGQGTRLTVV.

V is TRBV27 and J is TRBJ2-5; 8 bases align to TRBD2. Germline V gives CDR1 MNHEY, CDR2 SMNVEV (reference sequence). CDR3 size: 14 residues. V gave up 7 bases and J gave up 5 bases; unmatched junction bases: 9. The chain's CDR3 is CASKERERWETQYF. In nucleotides, the CDR3 is TGTGCCAGCAAGGAGCGGGAGAGATGGGAGACCCAGTACTTC.

The chain couples TRBV30 to TRBJ1-2; D might be TRBD1 (5 bases). This CDR3 is 13 amino acids long. V was shortened by 2 bases and J by 8 bases, with 15 bases between the two germline ends. Looked up from germline, CDR1 is GTSNPN and CDR2 is SVGIG (reference sequence). The CDR3 is CAWSPLVGEGYTF. The CDR3 nucleotides are TGTGCCTGGAGTCCGCTCGTAGGGGAAGGCTACACCTTC.

The chain has TRBV6-5 and TRBJ1-2; 10 bases match TRBD1. V dropped 7 bases and J dropped 8; count of bases not matched to a gene: 7. The CDR3 has 13 residues. In germline, CDR1 is MNHEY, CDR2 SVGAGI. The CDR3 region has the DNA TGTGCCAGCAAAGGGACAGGGGTAGGGGGCTACACCTTC. It yields the protein CASKGTGVGGYTF.

V and J are TRBV30 and TRBJ1-1; TRBD1 aligns across 11 bases. The CDR3 is made up of 13 amino acids. The germline V gene has CDR1 GTSNPN and CDR2 SVGIG (reference sequence). J was trimmed by 3 bases and V by 8 bases; bases with no gene match: 5. The CDR3 spells CAGDRGEDTEAFF. Here the CDR3 DNA reads TGTGCCGGGGACAGGGGGGAGGACACTGAAGCTTTCTTT.

The chain is built from TRBV2 and TRBJ1-1, with D possibly TRBD1 on 6 matching bases. Between the trimmed V and J ends, which lost 2 bases and 0 bases, there was a span of 10 bases. The CDR3 consists of 15 residues. In germline, CDR1 is SNHLY, CDR2 FYNNEI. The CDR3 nucleotides read TGTGCCAGCAGTGAACAGGGGCCCTTGAACACTGAAGCTTTCTTT. As protein: CASSEQGPLNTEAFF.

The CDR3 DNA sequence: TGTGCCAGCAGTTACGAGGGTCCCGCCTACGAGCAGTACTTC. This codes for CASSYEGPAYEQYF. The V gene is TRBV6-5, the J gene TRBJ2-7; possible D gene TRBD2, 5 bases. This CDR3 has 14 amino acids. The ends were cut back, 2 bases at V and 2 bases at J, with 10 bases in the middle. Germline assignment: CDR1 MNHEY and CDR2 SVGAGI.

This sequence joins TRBV19 and TRBJ2-7, with 11 bases matching TRBD1. The germline V gene encodes CDR1 LNHDA and CDR2 SQIVND (reference sequence). Trimming at V came to 6 bases and at J to 2 bases, leaving 6 bases not matched to a gene. This CDR3 is 15 amino acids long. The chain's CDR3 is CASRADRGPPYEQYF. The CDR3 DNA sequence: TGTGCCAGTAGAGCGGACAGGGGGCCCCCCTACGAGCAGTACTTC.

This sequence joins TRBV28 and TRBJ2-7, with TRBD1 matching over 7 bases. This CDR3 has 14 amino acids. Germline CDR1 MDHEN, CDR2 SYDVKM. Trimming took 7 bases from V and 3 from J; bases not matched to a gene: 9. CDR3 in amino acids: CASIPTGTVYEQYF. The CDR3 DNA sequence: TGTGCCAGCATCCCGACCGGGACAGTCTACGAGCAGTACTTC. Full variable domain (rest looked up from reference TRBV28 and TRBJ2-7): DVKVTQSSRYLVKRTGEKVFLECVQDMDHENMFWYRQDPGLGLRLIYFSYDVKMKEKGDIPEGYSVSREKKERFSLILESASTNQTSMYLCASIPTGTVYEQYFGPGTRLTVT.

The chain joins TRBV18 to TRBJ1-1; D is ambiguous. Trimming cost V 4 bases and J 6 bases, with 12 bases left between them. The CDR3 consists of 13 residues. Germline V lookup: CDR1 KGHSH, CDR2 LQKENI. Here the CDR3 reads CASSLKFGAEAFF. In DNA, the CDR3 is TGTGCCAGCTCACTAAAATTCGGAGCTGAAGCTTTCTTT.

The rearrangement links TRBV3-1 (or the pseudogene TRBV3-2) to TRBJ1-2, with TRBD1 as a possible D gene (5 bases). Germline CDR1 is LGHDT and CDR2 is YNNKEL (reference sequence). The CDR3 is 13 residues long. The V gene lost 3 bases and the J gene lost 8 bases, with 13 bases spanning the gap. The CDR3 DNA sequence: TGTGCCAGCAGCCAGGGGTTAGGGGCCGGCTACACCTTC. It yields the protein CASSQGLGAGYTF.

The V call is TRBV6-5, the J call TRBJ1-1; D is unresolved. Trimming stripped 7 bases from V and 6 bases from J, with 12 bases between. Looked up from germline, CDR1 is MNHEY and CDR2 is SVGAGI. The CDR3 totals 12 residues. CDR3 amino acids: CASTAPRAEAFF. CDR3 nucleotide sequence: TGTGCCAGCACCGCCCCGAGGGCTGAAGCTTTCTTT.

The CDR3 sequence is CASSSWGTGPLGNQPQHF. The CDR3 nucleotides read TGTGCCAGCAGCTCATGGGGGACAGGGCCTCTTGGCAATCAGCCCCAGCATTTT. The J gene is TRBJ1-5, the V gene TRBV5-8, with 9 bases matching TRBD1. The CDR3 extends over 18 amino acids. After removal of 3 bases from V and 2 bases from J, the junction contained 12 bases not matched to a gene. Per germline, CDR1 SGHTS and CDR2 YDEGEE.

The chain uses TRBV27 and TRBJ2-1, with TRBD2 matching over 14 bases. Germline V gene lookup returns CDR1 MNHEY and CDR2 SMNVEV (reference sequence). CDR3 size: 15 residues. V shed 5 bases and J 7 bases; nucleotides not matched to a gene: 4. DNA of the CDR3: TGTGCCAGCAGTCCGGGACTAGCGGGAGCTAATGAGCAGTTCTTC. It yields the protein CASSPGLAGANEQFF.

This rearrangement joins TRBV7-2 to TRBJ2-5; 9 positions agree with TRBD2. CDR3 length: 14 residues. Germline CDR1 and CDR2: SGHTA and FQGNSA. V shed 5 bases, J shed 5 bases, and the junction held 6 bases outside the gene matches. In nucleotides, the CDR3 is TGTGCCAGCAGCCGGACTAGCGTTATGGAGACCCAGTACTTC. This gives the protein CASSRTSVMETQYF.

This clone was found once. The chain has TRBV7-9 and TRBJ1-5; 9 bases are a match to TRBD1. Germline loops: CDR1 SEHNR, CDR2 FQNEAQ (reference sequence). This CDR3 has 15 residues. The junction had 4 bases not matched to a gene; V was cut back by 5 bases and J by 2 bases. DNA for the CDR3: TGTGCCAGCAGCGCACAGGGGGCAGGCAATCAGCCCCAGCATTTT. Protein sequence: CASSAQGAGNQPQHF.

This chain joins TRBV5-6 and TRBJ1-2; D gene unclear. With 4 bases removed from V and 2 bases from J, the gap between germline ends came to 12 bases. This CDR3 has 14 residues. The germline CDR1 and CDR2 sequences are SGHDT and YYEEEE. CDR3 loop: CASSADRGNYGYTF. The CDR3 DNA is TGTGCCAGCAGCGCAGACCGCGGAAACTATGGCTACACCTTC.

The gene calls are TRBV28 and TRBJ1-6, with TRBD1 identical over 8 bases. The CDR3 runs to 17 residues. The germline gives CDR1 MDHEN, CDR2 SYDVKM. Trimming removed 3 bases from V and 3 bases from J; junction bases left unmatched: 7. The chain's CDR3 is CASSFRDRGNYNSPLHF. CDR3 coding DNA: TGTGCCAGCAGTTTCAGAGACAGGGGTAACTATAATTCACCCCTCCACTTT.

The chain couples TRBV25-1 to TRBJ1-6; D ambiguous. Trimming took off 6 bases at V and 8 bases at J, with 5 bases between the two ends. CDR3 size: 11 residues. Per germline, CDR1 MGHDK and CDR2 SYGVNS. CDR3 residues: CASRRDSPLHF. The CDR3 nucleotides are TGTGCCAGCAGGCGGGATTCACCCCTCCACTTT.

This CDR3 is CASSLGAGVVNEQFF. CDR3 in DNA: TGCGCCAGCAGCTTGGGGGCGGGAGTCGTCAATGAGCAGTTCTTC. This chain links TRBV5-1 with TRBJ2-1; 7 positions agree with TRBD2. In germline, CDR1 is SGHRS, CDR2 YFSETQ. The CDR3 sequence is 15 residues long. Losses at the gene ends were 0 bases for V and 6 bases for J; bases not matched to a gene: 6. The variable domain in full, with the rest retrieved from reference TRBV5-1 and TRBJ2-1, is KAGVTQTPRYLIKTRGQQVTLSCSPISGHRSVSWYQQTPGQGLQFLFEYFSETQRNKGNFPGRFSGRQFSNSRSEMNVSTLELGDSALYLCASSLGAGVVNEQFFGPGTRLTVL.

The table lists this clone with a count of one. The J gene is TRBJ1-5, the V gene TRBV15, with TRBD1 matching 12 bases. V gave up 3 bases and J gave up 6 bases; unmatched junction bases: 0. Germline loops: CDR1 LNHNV, CDR2 YYDKDF (reference sequence). The CDR3 consists of 14 residues. The CDR3 DNA reads as TGTGCCACCAGCAGGGGACAGGGGGCTCAGCCCCAGCATTTT. Encoded protein: CATSRGQGAQPQHF.

This clone came up once. The chain links TRBV27 to TRBJ2-3, with TRBD2 as a possible D gene (6 bases). The CDR3 consists of 15 residues. Germline lookup yields CDR1 MNHEY and CDR2 SMNVEV (reference sequence). V was clipped by 2 bases and J by 2 bases, with 11 bases between them. The CDR3 reads CASSLGRMDTDTQYF. DNA for the CDR3: TGTGCCAGCAGTTTAGGGAGGATGGACACAGATACGCAGTATTTT.

The V gene is TRBV19, the J gene TRBJ1-4; 7 nucleotides align to TRBD1. Germline assignment: CDR1 LNHDA and CDR2 SQIVND (reference sequence). CDR3 length: 15 residues. Losses at the gene ends were 3 bases for V and 3 bases for J; bases not matched to a gene: 4. The CDR3 sequence: CASSIGQVANEKLFF. The CDR3 coding sequence is TGTGCCAGTAGTATCGGACAGGTCGCTAATGAAAAACTGTTTTTT.

The chain carries TRBV28 and TRBJ1-1; 10 nucleotides align to TRBD1. Germline trimming cut 5 bases from V and 5 bases from J; bases unmatched to any gene: 8. Germline V CDR1 and CDR2: MDHEN, SYDVKM. The CDR3 is made up of 15 amino acids. The DNA for the CDR3 is TGTGCCAGCAGTACACCCGGGACAGGGGTTACTGAAGCTTTCTTT. It translates to CASSTPGTGVTEAFF.

The V and J genes are TRBV10-2 and TRBJ2-1, with 8 nucleotides matching TRBD2. The CDR3 length is 15 residues. CDR1 is WSHSY and CDR2 is SAAADI in the germline V gene. J gave up 7 bases and V 3 bases, and 8 bases lay outside the gene matches. CDR3 loop: CASSEPAGAGNEQFF. The CDR3 bases are TGCGCCAGCAGTGAACCAGCGGGGGCTGGGAATGAGCAGTTCTTC.

J is TRBJ1-1 and V is TRBV28; TRBD1 aligns across 9 bases. The length of the CDR3 is 13 residues. Germline loops: CDR1 MDHEN, CDR2 SYDVKM. The V segment lost 6 bases and the J segment 7 bases; nucleotides outside the gene matches: 6. Here the CDR3 DNA reads TGTGCCAGCAGCCGATCGACAGGGGGTGAAGCTTTCTTT. Amino acids: CASSRSTGGEAFF.

Regarding this clone: A junction end diverges from the germline sequence, so it may reflect a read error. The chain recombines TRBV7-7 with TRBJ2-3; TRBD2 might be the D (6 bases). In germline, CDR1 is SSHAT, CDR2 FNYEAQ (reference sequence). The CDR3 is made up of 14 amino acids. CDR3 DNA sequence: TGTGCTAGCAGCTCAAGACTAGGCACAGATACGCAGTATTTT. It specifies CASSSRLGTDTQYF.

CDR3 region: CASSYKQGSNEKLFF. Here the CDR3 DNA reads TGTGCCAGCAGTTACAAACAGGGCTCTAATGAAAAACTGTTTTTT. The chain links TRBV6-5 to TRBJ1-4; tentative D call: TRBD1 (6 bases). V lost 2 bases and J lost 3, with 10 bases in between. Germline values: CDR1 MNHEY, CDR2 SVGAGI. The CDR3 is made up of 15 amino acids.

This chain connects TRBV7-9 to TRBJ2-5; 8 bases fit TRBD2. The CDR3 spans 15 residues. Germline V gene sequence: CDR1 SEHNR, CDR2 FQNEAQ (reference sequence). V was clipped by 4 bases and J by 1 base; unmatched bases: 5. Here the CDR3 DNA reads TGTGCCAGCAGCTCCCAGCGGGGGACCCAAGAGACCCAGTACTTC. This translates into CASSSQRGTQETQYF.

This clone has a handful of counts. The chain's CDR3 is CASGIGQGMGGYTF. The CDR3 nucleotides are TGTGCCAGCGGAATCGGACAGGGGATGGGTGGCTACACCTTC. J is TRBJ1-2 and V is TRBV5-4; 9 bases match TRBD1. J gave up 7 bases and V 7 bases, and 11 bases lay outside the gene matches. The CDR3 sequence is 14 residues long. Germline loops: CDR1 SGHNT, CDR2 YYREEE (reference sequence). Looking up the rest from reference TRBV5-4 and TRBJ1-2 gives the full variable domain: ETGVTQSPTHLIKTRGQQVTLRCSSQSGHNTVSWYQQALGQGPQFIFQYYREEENGRGNFPPRFSGLQFPNYSSELNVNALELDDSALYLCASGIGQGMGGYTFGSGTRLTVV.